The 25 T cell receptor beta chains listed next were all sequenced from one sample in a study of T cell responses to AZD1222 COVID-19 vaccine. Only in-frame clones appear in the TCRdb table, and some are missing; sequencing was by immunoSEQ multiplex PCR. The sample yields around 83,000 clones, about 88% seen once. Specimen: peripheral blood, collected on day 0 of AZD1222 vaccination. Receptors were obtained from an adult in good health.

In its sample, this clone was seen a few times. The chain uses TRBV27 and TRBJ1-5; 10 bases map to TRBD1. The CDR3 runs 14 residues. With 5 bases clipped from V and 9 bases from J, the junction kept 7 bases outside the gene matches. The germline V gene has CDR1 MNHEY and CDR2 SMNVEV (reference sequence). The CDR3 protein is CASSVGQGVRPQHF. The CDR3 nucleotides read TGTGCCAGCAGTGTAGGACAGGGGGTAAGGCCCCAGCATTTT.

The rearrangement uses TRBV10-3 and TRBJ1-4; D possibly corresponds to TRBD1 (5 bases). With 2 bases removed from V and 7 bases from J, the gap between germline ends came to 14 bases. The CDR3 has 15 residues. Germline CDR1 and CDR2: ENHRY and SYGVKD. The CDR3 reads CAISEGSGGGEKLFF. In DNA, the CDR3 is TGTGCCATCAGTGAGGGCTCGGGGGGAGGTGAAAAACTGTTTTTT.

This clone appeared once. The chain combines TRBV10-3 with TRBJ1-2, with 8 positions matching TRBD1. V shed 4 bases, J shed 8 bases, and the junction held 15 bases outside the gene matches. Per germline, CDR1 ENHRY and CDR2 SYGVKD. The CDR3 has 16 residues. The CDR3, as DNA: TGTGCCATCAGTGGCCCCCCCACAGGGGGTCGAGGGGGCTACACCTTC. Translating it yields CAISGPPTGGRGGYTF.

This rearrangement joins TRBV7-9 to TRBJ1-2, with a tentative D call TRBD1 (5 bases). Germline V gives CDR1 SEHNR, CDR2 FQNEAQ (reference sequence). V lost 2 bases and J 6 bases, leaving 13 bases between the germline ends. This CDR3 has 14 amino acids. CDR3 sequence reads: CASSLLLQADGYTF. CDR3 nucleotides: TGTGCCAGCAGCTTACTATTACAGGCTGATGGCTACACCTTC.

CDR3 sequence (DNA): TGTGCCAGCAGCTTAGGCTCAGATACGCAGTATTTT. It is translated as CASSLGSDTQYF. J is TRBJ2-3 and V is TRBV11-1; D gene unclear. V was trimmed by 1 base and J by 4 bases, leaving 3 bases between them. This CDR3 spans 12 amino acids. CDR1 is SGHAT and CDR2 is FQDESV in the germline V gene (reference sequence).

The chain couples TRBV2 to TRBJ1-2, with D possibly TRBD1 on 6 matching bases. Trimming stripped 4 bases from V and 4 bases from J, with 13 bases between. The germline V gene encodes CDR1 SNHLY and CDR2 FYNNEI. The CDR3 length is 14 residues. CDR3 amino acids: CASSAQGSRYGYTF. CDR3 nucleotides: TGTGCCAGCAGTGCACAGGGATCACGCTATGGCTACACCTTC. Supplemented by reference TRBV2 and TRBJ1-2, the full variable domain reads EPEVTQTPSHQVTQMGQEVILRCVPISNHLYFYWYRQILGQKVEFLVSFYNNEISEKSEIFDDQFSVERPDGSNFTLKIRSTKLEDSAMYFCASSAQGSRYGYTFGSGTRLTVV.

The sample holds one count of this clone. The chain joins TRBV15 to TRBJ1-4; D is perhaps TRBD1 (6 bases). The CDR3 has 15 amino acids. Germline V lookup: CDR1 LNHNV, CDR2 YYDKDF (reference sequence). The V end lost 1 base, the J end lost 8 bases, and 14 bases lay between the germline ends. The CDR3 reads CATSRGRGGEEKLFF. The CDR3 coding sequence is TGTGCCACCAGCAGAGGCAGGGGAGGGGAGGAAAAACTGTTTTTT. Based on the CDR3 plus reference TRBV15 and TRBJ1-4, the full variable domain is DAMVIQNPRYQVTQFGKPVTLSCSQTLNHNVMYWYQQKSSQAPKLLFHYYDKDFNNEADTPDNFQSRRPNTSFCFLDIRSPGLGDTAMYLCATSRGRGGEEKLFFGSGTQLSVL.

This rearrangement joins TRBV7-3 to TRBJ2-1; 9 bases are shared with TRBD2. The J segment lost 4 bases and the V segment lost 2 bases, leaving 0 bases of the junction unmatched. The CDR3 is 14 amino acids. Looked up from germline, CDR1 is SGHTA and CDR2 is FQGTGA. CDR3: CASSLLAGYNEQFF. The CDR3 bases are TGTGCCAGCAGCTTACTAGCGGGGTACAATGAGCAGTTCTTC.

There are a few counts of this clone. As DNA, the CDR3 is TGTGCCATCAGTGAGTCGGGGGGGCTTGGCAATCAGCCCCAGCATTTT. This codes for CAISESGGLGNQPQHF. This chain joins TRBV10-3 and TRBJ1-5; possible D gene TRBD1, 6 bases. The CDR3 is 16 residues long. V was shortened by 0 bases and J by 2 bases, with 11 bases between the two germline ends. CDR1 is ENHRY and CDR2 is SYGVKD in the germline V gene.

This clone came up a few times. The chain combines TRBV5-6 with TRBJ1-6; weak D call: TRBD1 (5 bases). Deletions cut 4 bases from V and 6 bases from J, with 14 bases between. Germline V gene lookup returns CDR1 SGHDT and CDR2 YYEEEE. This CDR3 contains 15 residues. The DNA of the CDR3 is TGTGCCAGCAGCCCGATGGGGGTGGGTAATTCACCCCTCCACTTT. Translated: CASSPMGVGNSPLHF.

V gene TRBV6-2 or TRBV6-3 combines with J gene TRBJ1-5; 10 bases are shared with TRBD1. Trimming cost V 4 bases and J 0 bases; bases outside gene matches: 6. Germline V gene data show CDR1 as MNHEY and CDR2 as SVGEGT. The CDR3 loop spans 17 amino acids. The CDR3 DNA is TGTGCCAGCAGTTCCTCGGGGACAGGGGTTAGCAATCAGCCCCAGCATTTT. As protein: CASSSSGTGVSNQPQHF.

J is TRBJ2-7 and V is TRBV10-3, with 8 bases aligning to TRBD1. The germline CDR1 and CDR2 sequences are ENHRY and SYGVKD. This CDR3 is 18 amino acids long. The V segment lost 0 bases and the J segment 0 bases; nucleotides outside the gene matches: 10. CDR3 amino acids: CAISESGTGQESSYEQYF. In nucleotides, the CDR3 is TGTGCCATCAGTGAGTCTGGGACAGGACAGGAAAGCTCCTACGAGCAGTACTTC.

This chain links TRBV9 with TRBJ2-7; 7 nucleotides match TRBD1. There are 14 residues in the CDR3. V trimming: 4 bases; J trimming: 3 bases; junction bases outside the gene matches: 7. The V gene's germline CDR1 is SGDLS and CDR2 YYNGEE. Here the CDR3 reads CASSPLTGNYEQYF. The CDR3 region has the DNA TGTGCCAGCAGCCCCCTGACAGGGAACTACGAGCAGTACTTC.

This clone was observed a handful of times. The chain is built from TRBV29-1 and TRBJ2-4; D is perhaps TRBD1 (5 bases). The germline V and J ends were trimmed by 5 bases and 6 bases, with 17 bases remaining between them. CDR3 length: 14 residues. The germline V gene encodes CDR1 SQVTM and CDR2 ANQGSEA. The CDR3 here is CSVKIPTERNIQYF. In DNA form, the CDR3 reads TGCAGCGTTAAAATACCGACAGAAAGAAACATTCAGTACTTC.

The sample holds a few counts of this clone. The chain uses TRBV19 and TRBJ2-7; D not resolved. Trimming took 5 bases from V and 2 from J, leaving 10 bases between them. The germline CDR1 and CDR2 sequences are LNHDA and SQIVND (reference sequence). CDR3 length: 13 amino acids. CDR3 sequence reads: CASSSLSTYEQYF. The CDR3 DNA sequence: TGTGCCAGTAGTTCATTAAGTACCTACGAGCAGTACTTC.

For this clone: Other DNA sequences in the same sample also yield this CDR3. The CDR3 nucleotides read TGTGCCAGCAGCCTCGGACACAGCACAGATACGCAGTATTTT. It specifies CASSLGHSTDTQYF. The chain is built from TRBV7-2 and TRBJ2-3, with D perhaps TRBD1 (5 bases). Trimming removed 5 bases at V and 0 bases at J, with 9 bases between. This CDR3 region has 14 residues. In germline, CDR1 is SGHTA, CDR2 FQGNSA.

This sequence joins TRBV9 and TRBJ2-2; 12 nucleotides agree with TRBD2. The CDR3 runs 17 residues. Germline V gene data show CDR1 as SGDLS and CDR2 as YYNGEE. V lost 0 bases and J lost 6; bases outside the gene matches: 6. CDR3 in amino acids: CASSVETSGSSSGELFF. The CDR3 DNA sequence: TGTGCCAGCAGCGTAGAGACTAGCGGGAGTTCTTCCGGGGAGCTGTTTTTT.

The chain employs TRBV10-3 and TRBJ2-2; 12 bases line up with TRBD1. Germline loops: CDR1 ENHRY, CDR2 SYGVKD. This CDR3 region has 17 residues. J gave up 6 bases and V 0 bases, and 5 bases lay outside the gene matches. DNA of the CDR3: TGTGCCATCAGTGAGTCCCCGGGACAGGGGGCCCCCGGGGAGCTGTTTTTT. Amino acid sequence: CAISESPGQGAPGELFF.

This clone was seen a few times. V is TRBV6-5 and J is TRBJ2-5, with a tentative D call TRBD1 (5 bases). Germline CDR1 reads MNHEY; CDR2 reads SVGAGI. CDR3 length: 14 residues. Trimming shortened V by 2 bases and J by 5 bases, and 12 bases separated the two germline ends. CDR3 coding DNA: TGTGCCAGCAGTTACCAGGGCCCGGACGAGACCCAGTACTTC. It encodes CASSYQGPDETQYF.

The genes are TRBV12-3 or TRBV12-4 and TRBJ2-7; TRBD1 agrees at 7 bases. CDR3 size: 13 residues. The V gene end was trimmed by 6 bases and the J gene end by 3 bases; junction bases not matched to a gene: 5. The CDR3 nucleotides read TGTGCCAGCAGGAGACAGGGTGTCTACGAGCAGTACTTC. Its translation: CASRRQGVYEQYF.

This chain connects TRBV10-2 to TRBJ1-4; D not resolved. Trimming pared 5 bases from V and 8 bases from J, leaving 12 bases between. Looked up from germline, CDR1 is WSHSY and CDR2 is SAAADI. The CDR3 has 13 residues. CDR3 loop: CASSSLSGEKLFF. The DNA of the CDR3 is TGCGCCAGCAGTAGTCTGTCGGGCGAAAAACTGTTTTTT.

This chain joins TRBV10-3 and TRBJ2-2; possibly TRBD1 for D (5 bases). The V end lost 6 bases, the J end lost 3 bases, and 17 bases lay between the germline ends. Germline V CDR1 and CDR2: ENHRY, SYGVKD. This CDR3 region has 16 residues. For the CDR3, the DNA is TGTGCCATCAGGGGGCAGGGCCGTAGGGACACCGGGGAGCTGTTTTTT. It encodes CAIRGQGRRDTGELFF.

Only one count was recorded for this clone. The rearrangement links TRBV7-8 to TRBJ2-3; D is uncertain. This CDR3 is 12 amino acids long. Trimming left V 5 bases short and J 5 bases short, with 8 bases between. Per the germline V gene, CDR1 is SGHVS and CDR2 is FQNEAQ. This CDR3 reads CASSPLRDTQYF. CDR3 nucleotides: TGTGCCAGCAGCCCTCTTCGAGATACGCAGTATTTT.

This chain links TRBV11-2 with TRBJ2-7; D is uncertain. This CDR3 has 13 amino acids. V lost 8 bases and J lost 2, with 13 bases in between. The germline V gene encodes CDR1 SGHAT and CDR2 FQNNGV. The chain's CDR3 is CASASTFPYEQYF. DNA for the CDR3: TGTGCCAGCGCCTCGACTTTCCCCTACGAGCAGTACTTC.

This chain uses TRBV28 with TRBJ1-2; the match to TRBD1 covers 7 bases. The CDR3 is made up of 12 amino acids. Germline CDR1 MDHEN, CDR2 SYDVKM. V lost 7 bases and J lost 6; bases outside the gene matches: 5. CDR3 amino acids: CASNLQGNGYTF. Written as DNA, the CDR3 is TGTGCCAGCAACTTACAGGGGAATGGCTACACCTTC.